Each of the 3 T cell receptor beta chains below was sequenced from the same sample in a study of blood T cell repertoires in COVID-19. Sequenced by immunoSEQ multiplex PCR; TCRdb stores in-frame clones only, minus some. The table records 150,000 or so clones, roughly 76% of them present only once. Sequenced sample: peripheral blood. The receptors here all came from a human donor with acute or convalescent COVID-19. The donor label of this sample is uncertain.

This clone was detected a few times. The chain combines TRBV4-1 with TRBJ1-1; D is ambiguous. Germline lookup yields CDR1 MGHRA and CDR2 YSYEKL. V was trimmed by 1 base and J by 2 bases, leaving 8 bases between them. This CDR3 region has 14 residues. The CDR3, as DNA: TGCGCCAGCAGCCAAGTGTCAGTCAACACTGAAGCTTTCTTT. Amino acids: CASSQVSVNTEAFF.

CDR3 region: CASSQQTVGTEAFF. CDR3 coding DNA: TGTGCCAGCAGCCAGCAGACAGTTGGAACTGAAGCTTTCTTT. The rearrangement joins TRBV4-2 to TRBJ1-1; perhaps TRBD1 as D (5 bases). Trimming removed 3 bases from V and 5 bases from J, with 13 bases in between. This CDR3 comprises 14 residues. Germline values: CDR1 LGHNA, CDR2 YNFKEQ.

V gene TRBV7-8 combines with J gene TRBJ1-2, with 8 bases that match TRBD1. Germline-derived CDR1 and CDR2 are SGHVS and FQNEAQ. Trimming removed 1 base from V and 4 bases from J; junction bases left unmatched: 8. The CDR3 consists of 16 residues. The DNA of the CDR3 is TGTGCCAGCAGCTTAGAAGGGACAGGTTTCTCCTATGGCTACACCTTC. This encodes CASSLEGTGFSYGYTF.